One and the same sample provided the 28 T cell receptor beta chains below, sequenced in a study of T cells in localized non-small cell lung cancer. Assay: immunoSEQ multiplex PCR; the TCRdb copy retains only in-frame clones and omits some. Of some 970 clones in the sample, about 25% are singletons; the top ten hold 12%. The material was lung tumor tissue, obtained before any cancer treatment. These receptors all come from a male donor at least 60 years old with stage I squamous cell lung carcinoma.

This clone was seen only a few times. DNA for the CDR3: TGTGCCAGCAGTGAAGAGGGACAGGGGGCTGCCGAGCAGTACTTC. Encoded protein: CASSEEGQGAAEQYF. The chain has TRBV6-1 and TRBJ2-7; 12 bases are a match to TRBD1. The ends lost 1 base at V and 6 bases at J; junction bases unmatched: 4. CDR1 is MNHNS, CDR2 SASEGT, per germline. The CDR3 consists of 15 residues.

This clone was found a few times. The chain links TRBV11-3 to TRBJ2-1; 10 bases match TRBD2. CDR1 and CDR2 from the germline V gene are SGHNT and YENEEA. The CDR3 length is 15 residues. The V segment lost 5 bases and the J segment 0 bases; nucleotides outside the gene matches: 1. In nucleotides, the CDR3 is TGTGCCAGCAGCCCTAGCGGGGGCTCCTACAATGAGCAGTTCTTC. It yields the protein CASSPSGGSYNEQFF.

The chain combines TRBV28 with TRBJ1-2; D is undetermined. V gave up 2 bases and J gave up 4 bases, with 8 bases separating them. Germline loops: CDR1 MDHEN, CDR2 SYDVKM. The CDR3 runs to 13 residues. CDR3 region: CASSLVSSYGYTF. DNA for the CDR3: TGTGCCAGCAGTTTAGTAAGCAGCTATGGCTACACCTTC.

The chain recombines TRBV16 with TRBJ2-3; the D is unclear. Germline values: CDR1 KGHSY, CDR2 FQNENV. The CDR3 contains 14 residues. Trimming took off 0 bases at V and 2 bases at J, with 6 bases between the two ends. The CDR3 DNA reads TGTGCCAGCAGCCAATCCGGGCCCACAGATACGCAGTATTTT. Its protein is CASSQSGPTDTQYF.

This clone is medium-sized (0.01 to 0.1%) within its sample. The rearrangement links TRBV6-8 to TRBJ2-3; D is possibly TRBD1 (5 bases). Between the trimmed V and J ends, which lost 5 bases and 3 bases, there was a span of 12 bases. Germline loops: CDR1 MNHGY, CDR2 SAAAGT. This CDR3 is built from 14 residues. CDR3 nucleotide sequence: TGTGCCAGCAGTCCCTGGGGCGCAACAGATACGCAGTATTTT. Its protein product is CASSPWGATDTQYF.

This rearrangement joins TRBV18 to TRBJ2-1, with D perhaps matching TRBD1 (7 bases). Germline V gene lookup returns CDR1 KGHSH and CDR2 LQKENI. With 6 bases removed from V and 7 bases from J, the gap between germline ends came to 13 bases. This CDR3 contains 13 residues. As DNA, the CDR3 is TGTGCCAGCTCCCCGACAGGGAGGAATGAGCAGTTCTTC. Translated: CASSPTGRNEQFF.

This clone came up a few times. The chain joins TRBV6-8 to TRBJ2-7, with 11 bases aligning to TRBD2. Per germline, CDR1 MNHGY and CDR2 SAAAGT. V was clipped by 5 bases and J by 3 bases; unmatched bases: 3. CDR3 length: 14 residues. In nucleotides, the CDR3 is TGTGCCAGCAGTAGGGGACTAGCGGTCTACGAGCAGTACTTC. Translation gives CASSRGLAVYEQYF.

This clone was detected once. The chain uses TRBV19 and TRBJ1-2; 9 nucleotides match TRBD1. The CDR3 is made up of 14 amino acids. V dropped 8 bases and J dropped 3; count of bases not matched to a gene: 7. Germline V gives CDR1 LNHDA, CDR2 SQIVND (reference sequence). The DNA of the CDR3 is TGTGCCAGTGCCACAGGGGGCGGGTACTATGGCTACACCTTC. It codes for CASATGGGYYGYTF.

In DNA, the CDR3 is TGTGCCAGTAGTATAGATCTTGGCGAGCAGTACTTC. This codes for CASSIDLGEQYF. The V call is TRBV19, the J call TRBJ2-7; D gene uncertain. The CDR3 sequence is 12 residues long. From germline, CDR1 is LNHDA and CDR2 SQIVND (reference sequence). The V end was cut by 0 bases, the J end by 6 bases, with 6 bases between.

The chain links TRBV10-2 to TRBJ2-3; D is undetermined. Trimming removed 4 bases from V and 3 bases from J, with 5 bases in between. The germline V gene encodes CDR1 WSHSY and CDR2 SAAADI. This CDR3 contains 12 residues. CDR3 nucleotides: TGCGCCAGCAGTGTAAGAACAGATACGCAGTATTTT. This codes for CASSVRTDTQYF.

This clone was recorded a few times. The CDR3 protein is CASQGQSSYNEQFF. DNA for the CDR3: TGTGCCAGCCAGGGACAGAGCTCCTACAATGAGCAGTTCTTC. V gene TRBV6-8 combines with J gene TRBJ2-1, with TRBD1 matching 7 bases. CDR1 and CDR2 (germline): MNHGY, SAAAGT. Trimming removed 8 bases from V and 0 bases from J; junction bases left unmatched: 4. This CDR3 spans 14 amino acids.

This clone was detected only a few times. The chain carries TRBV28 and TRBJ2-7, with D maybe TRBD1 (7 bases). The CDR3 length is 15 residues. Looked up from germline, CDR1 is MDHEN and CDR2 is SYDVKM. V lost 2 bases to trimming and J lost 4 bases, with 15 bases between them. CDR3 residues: CASSLKTGRQYEQYF. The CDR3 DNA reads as TGTGCCAGCAGTTTAAAGACAGGGAGGCAATACGAGCAGTACTTC.

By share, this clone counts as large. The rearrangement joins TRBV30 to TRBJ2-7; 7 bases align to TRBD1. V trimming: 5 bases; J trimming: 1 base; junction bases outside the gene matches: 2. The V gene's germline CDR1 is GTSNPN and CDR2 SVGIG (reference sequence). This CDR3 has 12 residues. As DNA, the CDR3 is TGTGCCTGGGAGGGACAGTCCTACGAGCAGTACTTC. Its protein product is CAWEGQSYEQYF.

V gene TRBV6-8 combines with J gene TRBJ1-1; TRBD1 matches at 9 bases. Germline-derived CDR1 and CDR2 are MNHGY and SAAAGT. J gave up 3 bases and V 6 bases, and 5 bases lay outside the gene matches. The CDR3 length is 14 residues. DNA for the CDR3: TGTGCCAGCAGGAACAGGGGGCGCGACACTGAAGCTTTCTTT. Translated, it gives CASRNRGRDTEAFF.

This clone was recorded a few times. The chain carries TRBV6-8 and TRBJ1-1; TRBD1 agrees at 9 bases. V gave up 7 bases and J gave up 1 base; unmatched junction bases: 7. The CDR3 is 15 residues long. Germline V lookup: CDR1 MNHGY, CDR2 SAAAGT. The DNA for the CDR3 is TGTGCCAGCAACCCTCGGGGACAGGGGAACACTGAAGCTTTCTTT. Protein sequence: CASNPRGQGNTEAFF.

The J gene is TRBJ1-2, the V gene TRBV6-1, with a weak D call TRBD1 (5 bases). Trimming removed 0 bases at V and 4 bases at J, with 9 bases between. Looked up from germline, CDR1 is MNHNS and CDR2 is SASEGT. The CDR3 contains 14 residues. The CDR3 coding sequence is TGTGCCAGCAGTGAAGCGCCGGGGGGCTATGGCTACACCTTC. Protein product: CASSEAPGGYGYTF.

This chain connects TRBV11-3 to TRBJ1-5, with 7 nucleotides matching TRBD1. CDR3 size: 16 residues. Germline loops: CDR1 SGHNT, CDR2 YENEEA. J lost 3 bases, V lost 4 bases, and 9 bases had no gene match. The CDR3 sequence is CASSSDGDSDNQPQHF. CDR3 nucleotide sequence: TGTGCCAGCAGCTCCGACGGGGACAGCGACAATCAGCCCCAGCATTTT.

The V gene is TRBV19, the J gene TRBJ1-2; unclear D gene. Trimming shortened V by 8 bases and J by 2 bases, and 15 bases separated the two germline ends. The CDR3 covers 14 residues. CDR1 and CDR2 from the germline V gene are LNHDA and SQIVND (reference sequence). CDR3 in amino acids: CASYKLGQNYGYTF. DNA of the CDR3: TGTGCCAGTTATAAGCTTGGGCAGAACTATGGCTACACCTTC.

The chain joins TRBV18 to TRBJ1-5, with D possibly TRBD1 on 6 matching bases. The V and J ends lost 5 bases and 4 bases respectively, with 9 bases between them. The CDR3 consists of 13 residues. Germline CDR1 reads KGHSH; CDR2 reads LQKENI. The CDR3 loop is CASSTGANQPQHF. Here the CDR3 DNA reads TGTGCCAGCTCAACGGGGGCGAATCAGCCCCAGCATTTT.

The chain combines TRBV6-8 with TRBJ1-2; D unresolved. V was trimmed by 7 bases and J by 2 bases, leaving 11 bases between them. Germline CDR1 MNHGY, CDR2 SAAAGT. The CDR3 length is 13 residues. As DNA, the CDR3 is TGTGCCAGCACTAATACAGCGAACTATGGCTACACCTTC. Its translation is CASTNTANYGYTF.

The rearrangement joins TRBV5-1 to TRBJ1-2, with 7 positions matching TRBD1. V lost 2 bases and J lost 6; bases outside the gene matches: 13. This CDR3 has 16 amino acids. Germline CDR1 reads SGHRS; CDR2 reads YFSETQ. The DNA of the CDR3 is TGCGCCAGCAGCTTTTTAAGATTTCAGGGGGGTGATGGCTACACCTTC. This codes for CASSFLRFQGGDGYTF.

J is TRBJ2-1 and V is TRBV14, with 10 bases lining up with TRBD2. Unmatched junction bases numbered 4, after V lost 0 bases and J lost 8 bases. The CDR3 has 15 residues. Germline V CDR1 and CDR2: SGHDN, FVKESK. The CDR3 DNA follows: TGTGCCAGCAGCCAAGATCCCAGCGGGAGGGATGAGCAGTTCTTC. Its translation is CASSQDPSGRDEQFF.

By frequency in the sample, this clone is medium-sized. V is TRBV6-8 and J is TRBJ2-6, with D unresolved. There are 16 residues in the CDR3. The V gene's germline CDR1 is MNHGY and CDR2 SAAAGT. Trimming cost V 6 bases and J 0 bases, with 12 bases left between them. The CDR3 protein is CASSRSQASGANVLTF. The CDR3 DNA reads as TGTGCCAGCAGCCGTAGTCAGGCCTCTGGGGCCAACGTCCTGACTTTC.

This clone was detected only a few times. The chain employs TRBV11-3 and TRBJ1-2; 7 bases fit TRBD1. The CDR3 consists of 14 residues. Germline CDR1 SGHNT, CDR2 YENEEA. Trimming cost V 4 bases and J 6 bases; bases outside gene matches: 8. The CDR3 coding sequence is TGTGCCAGCAGCTCAAGACAGGGCTATGATGGCTACACCTTC. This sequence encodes CASSSRQGYDGYTF.

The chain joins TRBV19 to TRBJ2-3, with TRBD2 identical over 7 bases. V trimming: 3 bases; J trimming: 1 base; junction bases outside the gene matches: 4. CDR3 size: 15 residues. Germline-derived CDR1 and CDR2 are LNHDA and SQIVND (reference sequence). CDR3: CASSISAGGTDTQYF. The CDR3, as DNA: TGTGCCAGTAGTATCTCGGCGGGAGGCACAGATACGCAGTATTTT.

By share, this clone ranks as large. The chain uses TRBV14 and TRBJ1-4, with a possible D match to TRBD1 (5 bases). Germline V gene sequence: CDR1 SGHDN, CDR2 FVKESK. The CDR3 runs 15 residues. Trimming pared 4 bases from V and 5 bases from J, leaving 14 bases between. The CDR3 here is CASSLRGSLNEKLFF. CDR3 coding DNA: TGTGCCAGCAGCCTTCGGGGCAGCTTAAATGAAAAACTGTTTTTT.

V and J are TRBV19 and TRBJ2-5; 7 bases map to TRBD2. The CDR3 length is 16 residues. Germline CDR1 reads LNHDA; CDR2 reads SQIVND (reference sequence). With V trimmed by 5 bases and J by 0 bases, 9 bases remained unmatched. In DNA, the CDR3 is TGTGCCAGTAGTGTACATAGCGGGTCGTACCAAGAGACCCAGTACTTC. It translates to CASSVHSGSYQETQYF.

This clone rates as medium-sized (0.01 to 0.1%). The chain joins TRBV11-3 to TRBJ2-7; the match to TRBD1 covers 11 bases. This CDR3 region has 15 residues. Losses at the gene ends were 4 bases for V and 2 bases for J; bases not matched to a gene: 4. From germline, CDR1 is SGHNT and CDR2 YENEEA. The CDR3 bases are TGTGCCAGCAGCTCCCGGGACAGGGGGACCTACGAGCAGTACTTC. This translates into CASSSRDRGTYEQYF.